Below, 9 T cell receptor beta chains from the same sample are listed, as sequenced in a study of blood T cell repertoires in COVID-19. Repertoires were generated with immunoSEQ multiplex PCR, while TCRdb's copy carries only in-frame clones and drops some. This sample has fewer than 350,000 clones, with around 85% found just once. The specimen sequenced was peripheral blood. The receptors were sampled from a young woman with COVID-19, enrolled during active disease.

This chain links TRBV2 with TRBJ1-2; no clear D gene. CDR1 and CDR2 (germline): SNHLY, FYNNEI. The V and J ends lost 6 bases and 1 base respectively, with 6 bases between them. The CDR3 totals 12 residues. CDR3 amino acids: CASSRNNYGYTF. The CDR3 nucleotides read TGTGCCAGCAGCAGAAATAACTATGGCTACACCTTC.

The gene calls are TRBV5-5 and TRBJ1-2, with D hard to call. The germline CDR1 and CDR2 sequences are SGHKS and YYEKEE (reference sequence). The CDR3 contains 14 residues. V was trimmed by 2 bases and J by 4 bases, leaving 12 bases between them. The DNA for the CDR3 is TGTGCCAGCAGCTTAACCGGGATCCCCTATGGCTACACCTTC. This sequence encodes CASSLTGIPYGYTF.

This clone was observed a few times. The CDR3 sequence is CASSLGLDLYF. CDR3 nucleotides: TGTGCCAGCAGTCTTGGACTAGATCTTTACTTC. J is TRBJ2-7 and V is TRBV12-3 or TRBV12-4; 7 positions match TRBD2. The trim removed 5 bases at V and 13 bases at J, leaving 8 bases unmatched. The CDR3 totals 11 residues.

The chain employs TRBV3-1 (or the pseudogene TRBV3-2) and TRBJ2-2; 12 bases align to TRBD2. Per the germline V gene, CDR1 is LGHDT and CDR2 is YNNKEL (reference sequence). Trimming took 6 bases from V and 7 from J; bases not matched to a gene: 9. The CDR3 is made up of 16 amino acids. The CDR3 spells CASRDTSGGRLGELFF. In nucleotides, the CDR3 is TGTGCCAGCAGAGACACTAGCGGGGGGCGTCTCGGGGAGCTGTTTTTT.

This rearrangement joins TRBV7-6 to TRBJ2-1; 9 positions agree with TRBD2. CDR3 size: 16 residues. Germline loops: CDR1 SGHVS, CDR2 FNYEAQ. The V gene end was trimmed by 2 bases and the J gene end by 6 bases; junction bases not matched to a gene: 8. The CDR3 DNA follows: TGTGCCAGCAGCTTAAGCGGGGGGACGACGCGCAATGAGCAGTTCTTC. Amino acid sequence: CASSLSGGTTRNEQFF.

V usage is TRBV20-1 and J usage is TRBJ2-7, with D possibly TRBD1 on 6 matching bases. CDR1 is DFQATT, CDR2 SNEGSKA, per germline (reference sequence). CDR3 length equals 11 residues. Between the trimmed V and J ends, which lost 6 bases and 1 base, there was a span of 7 bases. This CDR3 reads CSAGASYEQYF. The CDR3 DNA follows: TGCAGTGCGGGGGCATCCTACGAGCAGTACTTC.

V gene TRBV27 combines with J gene TRBJ1-6, with TRBD1 as a possible D gene (6 bases). Germline-derived CDR1 and CDR2 are MNHEY and SMNVEV (reference sequence). CDR3 size: 15 residues. Trimming removed 5 bases from V and 7 bases from J, with 15 bases in between. The CDR3 DNA follows: TGTGCCAGCAGTATAATTGGACAGTCCAATTCACCCCTCCACTTT. Protein product: CASSIIGQSNSPLHF.

This rearrangement joins TRBV27 to TRBJ2-1; D is unresolved. Per germline, CDR1 MNHEY and CDR2 SMNVEV (reference sequence). This CDR3 region has 13 residues. Trimming pared 4 bases from V and 6 bases from J, leaving 10 bases between. CDR3 region: CASSWSSFNEQFF. The CDR3 bases are TGTGCCAGCAGTTGGAGTAGTTTCAATGAGCAGTTCTTC.

The chain links TRBV6-5 to TRBJ2-2; 7 bases map to TRBD1. Germline CDR1 is MNHEY and CDR2 is SVGAGI. Unmatched junction bases numbered 10, after V lost 7 bases and J lost 5 bases. The CDR3 contains 15 residues. CDR3 amino acids: CASNLRQGRTGELFF. CDR3 nucleotides: TGTGCCAGCAACCTTCGACAGGGTCGGACCGGGGAGCTGTTTTTT.